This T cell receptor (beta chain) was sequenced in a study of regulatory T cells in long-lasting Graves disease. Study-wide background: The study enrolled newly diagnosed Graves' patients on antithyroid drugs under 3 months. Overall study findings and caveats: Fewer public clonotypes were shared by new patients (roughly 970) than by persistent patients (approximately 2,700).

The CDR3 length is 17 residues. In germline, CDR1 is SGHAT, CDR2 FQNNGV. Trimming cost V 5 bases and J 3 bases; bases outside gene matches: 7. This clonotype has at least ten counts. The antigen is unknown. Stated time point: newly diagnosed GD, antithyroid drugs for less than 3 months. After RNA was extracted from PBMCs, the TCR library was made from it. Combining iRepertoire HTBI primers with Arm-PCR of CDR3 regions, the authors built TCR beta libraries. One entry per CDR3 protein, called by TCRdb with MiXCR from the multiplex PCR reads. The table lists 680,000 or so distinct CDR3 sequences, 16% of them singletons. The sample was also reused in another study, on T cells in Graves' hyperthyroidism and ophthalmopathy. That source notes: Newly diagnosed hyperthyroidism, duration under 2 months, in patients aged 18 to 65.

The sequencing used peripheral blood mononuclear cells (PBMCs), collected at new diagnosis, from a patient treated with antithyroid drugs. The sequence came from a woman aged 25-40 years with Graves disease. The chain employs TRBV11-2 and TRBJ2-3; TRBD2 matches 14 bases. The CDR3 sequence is CASSPGLAGVRTDTQYF. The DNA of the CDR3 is TGTGCCAGCAGCCCGGGACTAGCGGGAGTTAGGACAGATACGCAGTATTTT. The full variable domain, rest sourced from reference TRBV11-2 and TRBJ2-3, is EAGVAQSPRYKIIEKRQSVAFWCNPISGHATLYWYQQILGQGPKLLIQFQNNGVVDDSQLPKDRFSAERLKGVDSTLKIQPAKLEDSAVYLCASSPGLAGVRTDTQYFGPGTRLTVL.